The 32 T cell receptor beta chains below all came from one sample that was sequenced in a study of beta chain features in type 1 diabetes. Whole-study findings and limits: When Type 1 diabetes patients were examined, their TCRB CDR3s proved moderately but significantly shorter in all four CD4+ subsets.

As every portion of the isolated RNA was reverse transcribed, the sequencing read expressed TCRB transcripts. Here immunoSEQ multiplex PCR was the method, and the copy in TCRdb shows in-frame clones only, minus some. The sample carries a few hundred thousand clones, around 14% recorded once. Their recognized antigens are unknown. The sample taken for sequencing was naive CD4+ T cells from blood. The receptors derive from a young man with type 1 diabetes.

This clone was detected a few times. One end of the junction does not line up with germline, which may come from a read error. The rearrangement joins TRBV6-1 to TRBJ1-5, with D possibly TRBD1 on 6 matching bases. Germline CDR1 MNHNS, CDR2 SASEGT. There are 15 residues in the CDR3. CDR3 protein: CASSEGGGGSQPQHF. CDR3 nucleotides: TGTGCCAGCAGCGAAGGGGGTGGGGGCTCTCAGCCCCAGCATTTT.

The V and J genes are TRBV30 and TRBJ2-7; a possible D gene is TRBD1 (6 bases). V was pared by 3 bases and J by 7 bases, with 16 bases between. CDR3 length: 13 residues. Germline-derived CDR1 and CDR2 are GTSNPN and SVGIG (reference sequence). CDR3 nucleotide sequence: TGTGCCTGGAGCCTCCTTCAGGGGAATGAGCAGTACTTC. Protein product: CAWSLLQGNEQYF. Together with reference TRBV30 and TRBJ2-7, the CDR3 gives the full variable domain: SQTIHQWPATLVQPVGSPLSLECTVEGTSNPNLYWYRQAAGRGLQLLFYSVGIGQISSEVPQNLSASRPQDRQFILSSKKLLLSDSGFYLCAWSLLQGNEQYFGPGTRLTVT.

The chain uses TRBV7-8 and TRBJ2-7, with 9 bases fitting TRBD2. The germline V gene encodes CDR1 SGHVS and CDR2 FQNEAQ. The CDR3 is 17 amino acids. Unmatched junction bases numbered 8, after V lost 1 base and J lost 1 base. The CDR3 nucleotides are TGTGCCAGCAGCTTAGTGGCTAGCGGGATAATATCCTACGAGCAGTACTTC. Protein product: CASSLVASGIISYEQYF. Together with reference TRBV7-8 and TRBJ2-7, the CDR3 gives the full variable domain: GAGVSQSPRYKVAKRGQDVALRCDPISGHVSLFWYQQALGQGPEFLTYFQNEAQLDKSGLPSDRFFAERPEGSVSTLKIQRTQQEDSAVYLCASSLVASGIISYEQYFGPGTRLTVT.

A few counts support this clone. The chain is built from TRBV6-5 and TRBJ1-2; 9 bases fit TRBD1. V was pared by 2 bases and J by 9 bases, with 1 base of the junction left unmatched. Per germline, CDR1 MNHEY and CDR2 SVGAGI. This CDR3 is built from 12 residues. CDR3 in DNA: TGTGCCAGCAGTTACGGACAGGGGAGCTACACCTTC. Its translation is CASSYGQGSYTF.

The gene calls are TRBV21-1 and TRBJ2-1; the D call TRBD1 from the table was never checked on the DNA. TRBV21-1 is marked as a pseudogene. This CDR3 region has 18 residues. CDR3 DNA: TGTGCCAGCAGCAAAGCGAGGATCGAAGGGGTCTCCTACAATGAGCAGTTCTTC. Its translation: CASSKARIEGVSYNEQFF.

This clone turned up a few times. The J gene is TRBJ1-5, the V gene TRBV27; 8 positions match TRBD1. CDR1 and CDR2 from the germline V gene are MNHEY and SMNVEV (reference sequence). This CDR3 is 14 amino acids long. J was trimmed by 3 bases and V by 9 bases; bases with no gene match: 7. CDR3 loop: CASEQGVNNQPQHF. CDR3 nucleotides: TGTGCCAGTGAACAGGGGGTTAACAATCAGCCCCAGCATTTT.

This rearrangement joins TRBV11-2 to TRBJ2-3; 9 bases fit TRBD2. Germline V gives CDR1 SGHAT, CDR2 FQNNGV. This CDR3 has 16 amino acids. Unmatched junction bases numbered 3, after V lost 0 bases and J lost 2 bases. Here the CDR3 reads CASSLETSGITDTQYF. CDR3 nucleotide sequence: TGTGCCAGCAGCTTAGAGACTAGCGGAATCACAGATACGCAGTATTTT.

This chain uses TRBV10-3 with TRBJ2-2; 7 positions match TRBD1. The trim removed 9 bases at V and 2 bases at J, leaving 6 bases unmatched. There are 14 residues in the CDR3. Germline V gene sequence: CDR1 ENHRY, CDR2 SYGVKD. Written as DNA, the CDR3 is TGTGCCATTGCCGGGACAGTAAACACCGGGGAGCTGTTTTTT. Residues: CAIAGTVNTGELFF.

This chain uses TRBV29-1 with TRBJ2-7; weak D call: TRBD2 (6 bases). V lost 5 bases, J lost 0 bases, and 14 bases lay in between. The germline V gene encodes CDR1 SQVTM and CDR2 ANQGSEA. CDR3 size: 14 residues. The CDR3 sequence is CSVTNAGSSYEQYF. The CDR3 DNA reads TGCAGCGTTACAAATGCGGGGAGCTCCTACGAGCAGTACTTC.

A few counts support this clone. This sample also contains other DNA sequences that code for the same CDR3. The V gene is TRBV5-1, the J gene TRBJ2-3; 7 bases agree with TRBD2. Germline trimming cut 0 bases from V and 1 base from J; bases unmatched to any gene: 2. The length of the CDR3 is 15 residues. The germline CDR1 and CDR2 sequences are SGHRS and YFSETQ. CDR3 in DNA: TGCGCCAGCAGCTTGGGAACTAGCGGCACAGATACGCAGTATTTT. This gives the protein CASSLGTSGTDTQYF.

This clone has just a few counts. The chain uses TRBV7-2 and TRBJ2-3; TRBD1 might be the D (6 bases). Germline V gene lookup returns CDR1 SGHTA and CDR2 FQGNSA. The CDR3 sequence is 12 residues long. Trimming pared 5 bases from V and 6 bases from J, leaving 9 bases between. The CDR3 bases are TGTGCCAGCAGCCCAGGGGTGGATACGCAGTATTTT. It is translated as CASSPGVDTQYF. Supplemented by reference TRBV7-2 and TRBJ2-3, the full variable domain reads GAGVSQSPSNKVTEKGKDVELRCDPISGHTALYWYRQSLGQGLEFLIYFQGNSAPDKSGLPSDRFSAERTGGSVSTLTIQRTQQEDSAVYLCASSPGVDTQYFGPGTRLTVL.

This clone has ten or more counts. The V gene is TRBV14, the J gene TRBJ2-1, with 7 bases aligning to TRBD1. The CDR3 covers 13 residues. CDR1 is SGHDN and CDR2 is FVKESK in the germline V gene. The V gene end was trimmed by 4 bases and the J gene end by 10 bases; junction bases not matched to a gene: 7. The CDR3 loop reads CASSPGTAREQFF. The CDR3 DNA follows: TGTGCCAGCAGCCCAGGGACAGCCAGGGAGCAGTTCTTC.

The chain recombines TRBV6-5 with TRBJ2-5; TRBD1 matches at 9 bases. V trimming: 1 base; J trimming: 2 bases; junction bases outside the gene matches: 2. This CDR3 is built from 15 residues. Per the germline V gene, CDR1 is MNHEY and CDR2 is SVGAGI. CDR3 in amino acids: CASSYFGTGQETQYF. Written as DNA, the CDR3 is TGTGCCAGCAGTTACTTTGGGACAGGGCAAGAGACCCAGTACTTC.

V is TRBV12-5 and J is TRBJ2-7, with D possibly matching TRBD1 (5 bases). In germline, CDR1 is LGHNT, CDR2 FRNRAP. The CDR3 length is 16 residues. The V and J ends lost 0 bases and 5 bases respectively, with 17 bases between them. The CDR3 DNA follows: TGTGCTAGTGGTTTGGTACAAGAGGCAGGGCTCCACGAGCAGTACTTC. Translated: CASGLVQEAGLHEQYF. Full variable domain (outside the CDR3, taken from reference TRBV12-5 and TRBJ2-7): DARVTQTPRHKVTEMGQEVTMRCQPILGHNTVFWYRQTMMQGLELLAYFRNRAPLDDSGMPKDRFSAEMPDATLATLKIQPSEPRDSAVYFCASGLVQEAGLHEQYFGPGTRLTVT.

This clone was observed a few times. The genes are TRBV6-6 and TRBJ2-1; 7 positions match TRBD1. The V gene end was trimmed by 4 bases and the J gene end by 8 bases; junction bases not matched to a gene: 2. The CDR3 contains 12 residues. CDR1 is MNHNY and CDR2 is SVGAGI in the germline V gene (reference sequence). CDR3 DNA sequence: TGTGCCAGCAGTTCGACAGGGTATGAGCAGTTCTTC. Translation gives CASSSTGYEQFF.

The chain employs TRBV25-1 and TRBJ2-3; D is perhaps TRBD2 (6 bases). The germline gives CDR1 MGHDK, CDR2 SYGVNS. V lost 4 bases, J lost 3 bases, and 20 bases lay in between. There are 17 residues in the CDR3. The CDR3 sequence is CASSGSMSSVGTDTQYF. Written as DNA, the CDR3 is TGTGCCAGCAGTGGCTCCATGTCTAGCGTAGGTACAGATACGCAGTATTTT.

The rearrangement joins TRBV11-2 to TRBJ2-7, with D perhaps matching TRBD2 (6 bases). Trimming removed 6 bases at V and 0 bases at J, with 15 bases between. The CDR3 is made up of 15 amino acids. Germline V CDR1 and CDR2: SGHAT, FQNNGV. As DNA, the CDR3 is TGTGCCAGCAGTTGGGCCGGGACTGCCTCCTACGAGCAGTACTTC. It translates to CASSWAGTASYEQYF.

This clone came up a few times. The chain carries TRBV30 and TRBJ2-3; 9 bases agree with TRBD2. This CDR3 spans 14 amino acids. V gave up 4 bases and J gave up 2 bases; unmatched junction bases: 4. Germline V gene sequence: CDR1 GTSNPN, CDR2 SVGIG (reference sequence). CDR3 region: CAWTWTSVTDTQYF. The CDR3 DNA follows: TGTGCCTGGACCTGGACTAGCGTCACAGATACGCAGTATTTT.

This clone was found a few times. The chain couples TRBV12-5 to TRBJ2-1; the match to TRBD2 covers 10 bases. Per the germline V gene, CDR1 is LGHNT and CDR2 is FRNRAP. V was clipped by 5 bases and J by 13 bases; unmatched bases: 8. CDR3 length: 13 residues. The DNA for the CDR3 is TGTGCTAGTGGTCCCGCCGGGACTAGCGTACAGTTCTTC. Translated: CASGPAGTSVQFF.

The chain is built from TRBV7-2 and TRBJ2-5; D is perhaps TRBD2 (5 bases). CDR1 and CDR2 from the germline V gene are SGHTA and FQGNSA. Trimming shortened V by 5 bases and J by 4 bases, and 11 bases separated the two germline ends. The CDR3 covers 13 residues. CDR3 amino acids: CASSTAEGETQYF. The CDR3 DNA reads TGTGCCAGCAGCACGGCCGAGGGAGAGACCCAGTACTTC.

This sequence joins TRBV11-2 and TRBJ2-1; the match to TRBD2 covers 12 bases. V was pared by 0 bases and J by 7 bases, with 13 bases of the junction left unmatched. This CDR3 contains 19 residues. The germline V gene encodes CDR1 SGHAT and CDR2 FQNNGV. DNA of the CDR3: TGTGCCAGCAGCTTAGAGAGACTAGCGGGAGTTGTTCTGCGTAATGAGCAGTTCTTC. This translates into CASSLERLAGVVLRNEQFF. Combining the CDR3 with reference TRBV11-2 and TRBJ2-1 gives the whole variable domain EAGVAQSPRYKIIEKRQSVAFWCNPISGHATLYWYQQILGQGPKLLIQFQNNGVVDDSQLPKDRFSAERLKGVDSTLKIQPAKLEDSAVYLCASSLERLAGVVLRNEQFFGPGTRLTVL.

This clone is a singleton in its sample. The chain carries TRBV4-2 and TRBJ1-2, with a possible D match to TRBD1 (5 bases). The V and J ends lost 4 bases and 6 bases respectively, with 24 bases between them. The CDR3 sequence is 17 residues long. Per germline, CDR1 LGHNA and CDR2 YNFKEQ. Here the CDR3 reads CASSPAGPGLKGNGYTF. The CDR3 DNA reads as TGTGCCAGCAGCCCCGCGGGACCGGGCCTCAAAGGGAATGGCTACACCTTC.

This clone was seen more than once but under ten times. The CDR3 loop is CASSVISVGTEAFF. CDR3 DNA: TGTGCCAGCAGCGTAATTAGTGTCGGGACTGAAGCTTTCTTT. The chain couples TRBV9 to TRBJ1-1; D unclear. Per germline, CDR1 SGDLS and CDR2 YYNGEE. The CDR3 length is 14 residues. V lost 1 base to trimming and J lost 5 bases, with 12 bases between them.

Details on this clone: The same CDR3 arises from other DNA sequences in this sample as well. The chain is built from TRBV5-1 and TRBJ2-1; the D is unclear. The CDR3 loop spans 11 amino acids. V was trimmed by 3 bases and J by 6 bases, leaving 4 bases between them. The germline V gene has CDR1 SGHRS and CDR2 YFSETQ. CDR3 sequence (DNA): TGCGCCAGCAGCTCCGGCAATGAGCAGTTCTTC. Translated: CASSSGNEQFF.

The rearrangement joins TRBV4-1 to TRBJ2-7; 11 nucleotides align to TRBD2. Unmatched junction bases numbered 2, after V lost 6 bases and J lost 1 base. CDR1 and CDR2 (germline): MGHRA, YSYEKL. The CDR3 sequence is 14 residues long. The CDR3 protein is CASSPSGRSYEQYF. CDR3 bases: TGCGCCAGCAGTCCTAGCGGGAGGTCCTACGAGCAGTACTTC.

The CDR3 sequence: CASSPRQGEQFF. The CDR3 DNA is TGTGCCAGCAGCCCGAGACAGGGGGAGCAGTTCTTC. V usage is TRBV11-2 and J usage is TRBJ2-1; 8 nucleotides agree with TRBD1. The V gene's germline CDR1 is SGHAT and CDR2 FQNNGV. J was trimmed by 10 bases and V by 5 bases; bases with no gene match: 4. This CDR3 spans 12 amino acids.

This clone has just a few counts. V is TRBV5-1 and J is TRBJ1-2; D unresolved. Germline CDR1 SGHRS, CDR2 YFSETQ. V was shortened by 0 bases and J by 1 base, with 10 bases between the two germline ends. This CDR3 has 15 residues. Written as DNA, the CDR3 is TGCGCCAGCAGCTTGGACTCAGGATTTAACTATGGCTACACCTTC. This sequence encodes CASSLDSGFNYGYTF.

Here the CDR3 DNA reads TGTGCCAGTAGGACAGGGTCGGGGTATGGCTACACCTTC. It specifies CASRTGSGYGYTF. The gene calls are TRBV19 and TRBJ1-2; 7 bases match TRBD1. The J segment lost 5 bases and the V segment lost 6 bases, leaving 6 bases of the junction unmatched. CDR3 length: 13 amino acids. Germline values: CDR1 LNHDA, CDR2 SQIVND (reference sequence).

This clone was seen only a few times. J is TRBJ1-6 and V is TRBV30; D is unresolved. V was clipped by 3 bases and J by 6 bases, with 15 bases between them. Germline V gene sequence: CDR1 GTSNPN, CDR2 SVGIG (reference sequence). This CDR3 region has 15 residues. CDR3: CAWRAIEGFNSPLHF. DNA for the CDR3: TGTGCCTGGAGGGCCATTGAGGGATTTAATTCACCCCTCCACTTT.

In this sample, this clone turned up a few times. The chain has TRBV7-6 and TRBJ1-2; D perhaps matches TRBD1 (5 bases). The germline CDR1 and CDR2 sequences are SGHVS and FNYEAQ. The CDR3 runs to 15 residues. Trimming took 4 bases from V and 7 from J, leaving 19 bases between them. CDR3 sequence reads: CASSSRQGGLGGYTF. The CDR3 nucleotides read TGTGCCAGCAGCTCCCGGCAGGGCGGATTAGGTGGCTACACCTTC.

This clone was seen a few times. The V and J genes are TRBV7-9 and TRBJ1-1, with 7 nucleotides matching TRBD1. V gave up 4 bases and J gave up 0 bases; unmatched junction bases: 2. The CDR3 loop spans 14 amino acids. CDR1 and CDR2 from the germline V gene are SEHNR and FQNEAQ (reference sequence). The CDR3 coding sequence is TGTGCCAGCAGCTGGGACAGCCTGAACACTGAAGCTTTCTTT. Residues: CASSWDSLNTEAFF.

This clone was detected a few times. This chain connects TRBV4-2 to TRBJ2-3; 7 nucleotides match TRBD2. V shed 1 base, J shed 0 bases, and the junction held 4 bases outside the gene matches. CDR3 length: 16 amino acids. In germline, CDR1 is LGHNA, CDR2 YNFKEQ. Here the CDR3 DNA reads TGTGCCAGCAGCCAAGGGGGCGGGGGAAGCACAGATACGCAGTATTTT. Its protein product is CASSQGGGGSTDTQYF.